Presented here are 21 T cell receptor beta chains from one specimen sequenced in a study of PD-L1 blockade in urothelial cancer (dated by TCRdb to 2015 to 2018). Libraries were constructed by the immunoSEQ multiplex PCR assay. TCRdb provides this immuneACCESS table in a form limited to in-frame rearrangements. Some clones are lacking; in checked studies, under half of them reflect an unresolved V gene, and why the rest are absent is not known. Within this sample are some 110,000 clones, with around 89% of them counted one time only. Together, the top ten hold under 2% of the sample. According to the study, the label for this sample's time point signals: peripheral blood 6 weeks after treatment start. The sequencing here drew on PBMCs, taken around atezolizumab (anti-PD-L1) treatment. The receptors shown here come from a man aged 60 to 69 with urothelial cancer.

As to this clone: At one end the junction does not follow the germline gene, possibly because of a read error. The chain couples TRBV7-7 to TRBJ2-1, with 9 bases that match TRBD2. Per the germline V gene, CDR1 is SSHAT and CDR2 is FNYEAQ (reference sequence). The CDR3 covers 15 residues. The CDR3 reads CASSLVAGAYNEQFF. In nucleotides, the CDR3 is TGTGCTAGCAGCTTAGTAGCGGGGGCCTACAATGAGCAGTTCTTC.

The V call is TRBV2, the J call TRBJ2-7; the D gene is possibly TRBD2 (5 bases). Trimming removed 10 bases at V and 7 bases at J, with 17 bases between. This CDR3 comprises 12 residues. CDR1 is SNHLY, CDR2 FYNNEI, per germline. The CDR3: CATLSPTGEQYF. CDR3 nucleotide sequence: TGTGCCACCCTTTCGCCGACGGGAGAGCAGTACTTC.

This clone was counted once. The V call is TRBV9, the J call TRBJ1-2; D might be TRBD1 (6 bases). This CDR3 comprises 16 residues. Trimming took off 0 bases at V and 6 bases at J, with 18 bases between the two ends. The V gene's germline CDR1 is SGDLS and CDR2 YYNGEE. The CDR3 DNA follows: TGTGCCAGCAGCGTAGGGGCAGGGGATTTGTCTCATGGCTACACCTTC. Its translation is CASSVGAGDLSHGYTF. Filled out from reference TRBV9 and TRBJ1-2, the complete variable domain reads DSGVTQTPKHLITATGQRVTLRCSPRSGDLSVYWYQQSLDQGLQFLIQYYNGEERAKGNILERFSAQQFPDLHSELNLSSLELGDSALYFCASSVGAGDLSHGYTFGSGTRLTVV.

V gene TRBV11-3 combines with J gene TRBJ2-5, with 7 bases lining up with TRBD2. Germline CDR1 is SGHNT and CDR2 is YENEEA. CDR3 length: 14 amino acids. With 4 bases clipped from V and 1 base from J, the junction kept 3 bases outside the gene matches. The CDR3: CASSSGTTQETQYF. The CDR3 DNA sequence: TGTGCCAGCAGCTCGGGGACTACCCAAGAGACCCAGTACTTC.

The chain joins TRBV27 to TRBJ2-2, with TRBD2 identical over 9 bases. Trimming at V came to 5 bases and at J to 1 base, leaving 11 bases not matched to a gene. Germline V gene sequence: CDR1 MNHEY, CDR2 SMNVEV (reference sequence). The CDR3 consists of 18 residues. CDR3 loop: CASSPPPGREGNTGELFF. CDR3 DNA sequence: TGTGCCAGCAGTCCCCCCCCCGGGCGGGAGGGGAACACCGGGGAGCTGTTTTTT.

CDR3 sequence reads: CASGWGGDEKLFF. CDR3 nucleotide sequence: TGTGCCAGCGGATGGGGGGGCGATGAAAAACTGTTTTTT. The V gene is TRBV7-9, the J gene TRBJ1-4, with D possibly matching TRBD1 (6 bases). This CDR3 comprises 13 residues. V was clipped by 8 bases and J by 6 bases, with 13 bases between them. Germline V gene data show CDR1 as SEHNR and CDR2 as FQNEAQ (reference sequence). The full variable domain, in which reference TRBV7-9 and TRBJ1-4 provide the parts outside the CDR3, is DTGVSQNPRHKITKRGQNVTFRCDPISEHNRLYWYRQTLGQGPEFLTYFQNEAQLEKSRLLSDRFSAERPKGSFSTLEIQRTEQGDSAMYLCASGWGGDEKLFFGSGTQLSVL.

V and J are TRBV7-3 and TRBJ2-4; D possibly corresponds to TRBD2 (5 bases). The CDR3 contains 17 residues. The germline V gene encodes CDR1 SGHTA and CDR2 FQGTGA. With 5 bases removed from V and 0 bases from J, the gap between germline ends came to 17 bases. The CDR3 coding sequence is TGTGCCAGCAGCGCAAACCCGAGCGGATTAGCCAAAAACATTCAGTACTTC. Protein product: CASSANPSGLAKNIQYF.

CDR3 in amino acids: CASSTGQLQETQYF. The CDR3, as DNA: TGTGCCAGCAGCACGGGACAGCTCCAAGAGACCCAGTACTTC. The genes are TRBV11-1 and TRBJ2-5; 7 positions agree with TRBD1. The CDR3 covers 14 residues. V lost 5 bases to trimming and J lost 1 base; unmatched junction nucleotides: 4. CDR1 is SGHAT, CDR2 FQDESV, per germline (reference sequence).

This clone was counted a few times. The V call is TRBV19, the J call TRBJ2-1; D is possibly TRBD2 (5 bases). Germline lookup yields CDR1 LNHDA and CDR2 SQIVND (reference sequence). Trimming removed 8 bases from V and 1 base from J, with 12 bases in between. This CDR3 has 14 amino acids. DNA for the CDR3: TGTGCCAGTCGTGGAGGATTTTCCTACAATGAGCAGTTCTTC. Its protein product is CASRGGFSYNEQFF.

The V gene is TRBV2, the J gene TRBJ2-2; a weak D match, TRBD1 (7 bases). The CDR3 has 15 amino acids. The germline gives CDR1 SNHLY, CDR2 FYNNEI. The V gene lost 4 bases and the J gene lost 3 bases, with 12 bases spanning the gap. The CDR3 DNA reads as TGTGCCAGCAGTGCGTCCAGGGGGGACACCGGGGAGCTGTTTTTT. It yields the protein CASSASRGDTGELFF.

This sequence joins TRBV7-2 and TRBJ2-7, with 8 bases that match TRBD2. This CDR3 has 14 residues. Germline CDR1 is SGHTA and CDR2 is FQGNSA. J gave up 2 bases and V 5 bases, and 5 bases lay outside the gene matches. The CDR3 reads CASSPTSDAYEQYF. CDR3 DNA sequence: TGTGCCAGCAGCCCGACTAGCGACGCCTACGAGCAGTACTTC.

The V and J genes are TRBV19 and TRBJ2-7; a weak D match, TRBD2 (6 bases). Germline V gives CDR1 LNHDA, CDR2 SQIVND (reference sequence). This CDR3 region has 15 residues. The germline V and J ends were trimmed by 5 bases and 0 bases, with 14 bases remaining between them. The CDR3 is CASSDDRRDSYEQYF. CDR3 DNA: TGTGCCAGTAGTGACGACCGGCGGGACTCCTACGAGCAGTACTTC.

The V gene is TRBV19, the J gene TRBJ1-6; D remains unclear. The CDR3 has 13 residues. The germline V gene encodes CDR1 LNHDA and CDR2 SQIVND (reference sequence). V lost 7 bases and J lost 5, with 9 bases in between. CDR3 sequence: CASKDTHNSPLHF. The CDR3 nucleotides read TGTGCCAGTAAAGACACCCATAATTCACCCCTCCACTTT.

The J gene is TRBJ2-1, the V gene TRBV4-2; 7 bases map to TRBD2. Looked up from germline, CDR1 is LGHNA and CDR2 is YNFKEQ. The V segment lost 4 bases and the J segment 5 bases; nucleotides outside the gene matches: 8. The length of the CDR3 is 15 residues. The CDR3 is CASSPRTSPDNEQFF. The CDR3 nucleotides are TGTGCCAGCAGCCCCCGGACTAGTCCGGACAATGAGCAGTTCTTC.

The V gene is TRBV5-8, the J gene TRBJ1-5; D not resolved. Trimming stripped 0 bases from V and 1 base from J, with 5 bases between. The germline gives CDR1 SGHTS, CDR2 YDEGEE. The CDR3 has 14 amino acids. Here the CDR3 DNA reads TGTGCCAGCAGCTTGGACAACAGCAATCAGCCCCAGCATTTT. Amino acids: CASSLDNSNQPQHF.

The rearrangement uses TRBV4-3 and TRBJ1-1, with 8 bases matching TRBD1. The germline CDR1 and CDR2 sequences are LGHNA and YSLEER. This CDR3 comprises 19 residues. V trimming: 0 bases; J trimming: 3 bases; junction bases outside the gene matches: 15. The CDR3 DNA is TGCGCCAGCAGCCAAGACCGACAGGGGCTCCGCCCCCCTTACACTGAAGCTTTCTTT. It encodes CASSQDRQGLRPPYTEAFF.

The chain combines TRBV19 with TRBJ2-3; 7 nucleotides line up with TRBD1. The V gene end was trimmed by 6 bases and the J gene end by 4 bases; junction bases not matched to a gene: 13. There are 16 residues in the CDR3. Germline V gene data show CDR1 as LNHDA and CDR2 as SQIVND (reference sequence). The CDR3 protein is CASSLDRALFADTQYF. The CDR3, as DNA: TGTGCCAGTAGCTTAGACAGGGCCCTTTTCGCAGATACGCAGTATTTT. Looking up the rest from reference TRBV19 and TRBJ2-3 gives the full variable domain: DGGITQSPKYLFRKEGQNVTLSCEQNLNHDAMYWYRQDPGQGLRLIYYSQIVNDFQKGDIAEGYSVSREKKESFPLTVTSAQKNPTAFYLCASSLDRALFADTQYFGPGTRLTVL.

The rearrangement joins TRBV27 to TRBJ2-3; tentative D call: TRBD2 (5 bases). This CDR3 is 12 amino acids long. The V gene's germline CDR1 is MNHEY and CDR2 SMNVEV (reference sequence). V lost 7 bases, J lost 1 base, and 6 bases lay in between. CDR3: CASIGGTDTQYF. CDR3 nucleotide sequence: TGTGCCAGCATCGGGGGCACAGATACGCAGTATTTT.

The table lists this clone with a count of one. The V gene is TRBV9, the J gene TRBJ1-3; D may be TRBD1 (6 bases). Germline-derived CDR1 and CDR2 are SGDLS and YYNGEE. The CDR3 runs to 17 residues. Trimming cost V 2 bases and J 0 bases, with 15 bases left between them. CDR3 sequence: CASSVSPGQLSGNTIYF. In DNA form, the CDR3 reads TGTGCCAGCAGCGTTTCACCGGGACAACTCTCTGGAAACACCATATATTTT.

CDR3 in amino acids: CASGLGSYNSPLHF. The CDR3 nucleotides read TGTGCTAGTGGTTTGGGCAGTTATAATTCACCCCTCCACTTT. V usage is TRBV12-5 and J usage is TRBJ1-6; no reliable D call. The CDR3 has 14 amino acids. Trimming pared 1 base from V and 4 bases from J, leaving 5 bases between. CDR1 is LGHNT, CDR2 FRNRAP, per germline. The full variable domain, completed using reference TRBV12-5 and TRBJ1-6, is DARVTQTPRHKVTEMGQEVTMRCQPILGHNTVFWYRQTMMQGLELLAYFRNRAPLDDSGMPKDRFSAEMPDATLATLKIQPSEPRDSAVYFCASGLGSYNSPLHFGNGTRLTVT.

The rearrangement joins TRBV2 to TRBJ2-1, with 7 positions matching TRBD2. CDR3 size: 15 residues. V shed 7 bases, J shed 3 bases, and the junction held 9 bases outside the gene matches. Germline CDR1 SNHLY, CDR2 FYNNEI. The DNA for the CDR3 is TGTGCCAGCATTAATAGCGGGCCTGTCTACAATGAGCAGTTCTTC. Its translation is CASINSGPVYNEQFF. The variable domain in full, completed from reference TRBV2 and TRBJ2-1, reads EPEVTQTPSHQVTQMGQEVILRCVPISNHLYFYWYRQILGQKVEFLVSFYNNEISEKSEIFDDQFSVERPDGSNFTLKIRSTKLEDSAMYFCASINSGPVYNEQFFGPGTRLTVL.